Each of the 3 T cell receptor beta chains below was sequenced from the same sample in a study of blood T cell repertoires in COVID-19. TCRdb's copy holds only in-frame clones and misses some; the assay was immunoSEQ multiplex PCR. Altogether under 65,000 clones are present, around 93% being singletons, with the ten largest covering around 3.1%. Material for sequencing was peripheral blood. The receptor set was obtained from a man aged 50 to 60 with acute or convalescent COVID-19.

The chain couples TRBV6-5 to TRBJ1-2, with TRBD1 matching 8 bases. The V gene's germline CDR1 is MNHEY and CDR2 SVGAGI. The length of the CDR3 is 15 residues. V shed 7 bases and J 7 bases; nucleotides not matched to a gene: 14. For the CDR3, the DNA is TGTGCCAGCACCTACCAGACAGGGGTTTCTTCTGGCTACACCTTC. Its protein is CASTYQTGVSSGYTF.

This clone occurred once. The chain's CDR3 is CASQTSPSDTEAFF. Written as DNA, the CDR3 is TGCGCCAGCCAAACGAGCCCCTCGGACACTGAAGCTTTCTTT. V and J are TRBV4-1 and TRBJ1-1, with D hard to call. This CDR3 has 14 amino acids. Deletions cut 8 bases from V and 3 bases from J, with 16 bases between. Germline CDR1 and CDR2: MGHRA and YSYEKL.

The chain has TRBV4-1 and TRBJ2-3; D may be TRBD1 (6 bases). The CDR3 is made up of 16 amino acids. Trimming shortened V by 0 bases and J by 2 bases, and 12 bases separated the two germline ends. From germline, CDR1 is MGHRA and CDR2 YSYEKL. The CDR3: CASSQDLGGFTDTQYF. In DNA form, the CDR3 reads TGCGCCAGCAGCCAAGATTTAGGGGGATTCACAGATACGCAGTATTTT.